The source of this T cell receptor beta chain is a study of T cells in Graves' hyperthyroidism and ophthalmopathy. Newly diagnosed hyperthyroidism patients aged 18 to 65 years had disease lasting under 2 months. Based on clinical symptoms, serum thyroxine and TRAb, thyroid ultrasound and orbital computed tomography, diagnoses were reached. The authors obtained PBMCs from over 8.5 ml of fresh peripheral blood. Amplification of TCR beta CDR3 regions was performed using RNA transcripts as template. First-round RT-PCR of the TCR CDR3 relied on the HTBI primer set. TCRdb recomputed calls from the multiplex PCR reads with MiXCR, one row per CDR3 protein. The sample carries approximately 610,000 distinct CDR3 sequences, over 15% recorded once. The clonotype comes from a woman under 30 with Graves' hyperthyroidism. Material: blood.

This CDR3 reads CASSIGGGGGTEAFF. Here the CDR3 DNA reads TGTGCCAGTAGTATAGGTGGAGGCGGGGGCACTGAAGCTTTCTTT. The rearrangement links TRBV19 to TRBJ1-1, with D tentatively TRBD1 (5 bases). The CDR3 length is 15 residues. V was pared by 1 base and J by 4 bases, with 13 bases between. Germline values: CDR1 LNHDA, CDR2 SQIVND (reference sequence).